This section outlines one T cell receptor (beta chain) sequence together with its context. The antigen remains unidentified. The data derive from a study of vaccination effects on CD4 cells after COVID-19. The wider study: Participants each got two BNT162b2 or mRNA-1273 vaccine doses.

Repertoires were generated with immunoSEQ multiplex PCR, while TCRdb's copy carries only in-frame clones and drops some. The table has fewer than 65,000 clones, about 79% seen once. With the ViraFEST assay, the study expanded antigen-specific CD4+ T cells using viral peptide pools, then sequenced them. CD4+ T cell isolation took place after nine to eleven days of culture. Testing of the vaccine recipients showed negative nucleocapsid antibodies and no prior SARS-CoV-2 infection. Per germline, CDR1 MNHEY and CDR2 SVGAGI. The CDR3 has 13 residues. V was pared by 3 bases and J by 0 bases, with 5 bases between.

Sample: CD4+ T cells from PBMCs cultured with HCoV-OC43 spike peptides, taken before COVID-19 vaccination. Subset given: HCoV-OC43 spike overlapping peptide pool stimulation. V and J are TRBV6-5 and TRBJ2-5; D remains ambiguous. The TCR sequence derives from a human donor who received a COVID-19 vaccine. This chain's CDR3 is CASSYTYQETQYF. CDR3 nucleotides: TGTGCCAGCAGTTATACGTACCAAGAGACCCAGTACTTC.